What follows are 26 T cell receptor beta chains derived from one specimen sequenced in a study of blood T cell repertoires in COVID-19. The method was immunoSEQ multiplex PCR; TCRdb's version includes in-frame clones alone and lacks a portion of them. The profile shows about 260,000 clones, around 84% of them singletons. Source material: PBMCs or T cells enriched from blood (not recorded which). The receptors shown here come from a man between 25 and 39 years old with acute COVID-19.

The chain carries TRBV7-9 and TRBJ2-1; TRBD2 aligns across 13 bases. The CDR3 is 17 amino acids. V lost 6 bases, J lost 4 bases, and 9 bases stayed unmatched. From germline, CDR1 is SEHNR and CDR2 FQNEAQ (reference sequence). CDR3 nucleotides: TGTGCCAGCAGTCGTCTGACTAGCGGGGGGACATACAATGAGCAGTTCTTC. It yields the protein CASSRLTSGGTYNEQFF.

This chain joins TRBV21-1 and TRBJ2-1; whether TRBD1, the table's D call, matches the DNA was not checked. TRBV21-1 is assigned pseudogene status. This CDR3 comprises 16 residues. The CDR3 coding sequence is TGTGCCAGCAGCCCAGGGCAGGGGGCTTCCTACAATGAGCAGTTCTTC. Residues: CASSPGQGASYNEQFF.

V is TRBV5-1 and J is TRBJ1-4, with no clear D. The length of the CDR3 is 14 residues. V gave up 2 bases and J gave up 4 bases, with 9 bases separating them. Per the germline V gene, CDR1 is SGHRS and CDR2 is YFSETQ. The CDR3 DNA follows: TGCGCCAGCAGCTTTCAGGAAAATAATGAAAAACTGTTTTTT. Translation: CASSFQENNEKLFF.

The genes are TRBV10-3 and TRBJ1-1, with 7 bases that match TRBD1. The CDR3 loop spans 13 amino acids. The trim removed 7 bases at V and 1 base at J, leaving 3 bases unmatched. The germline gives CDR1 ENHRY, CDR2 SYGVKD. CDR3 loop: CAITRQGNTEAFF. The CDR3 DNA follows: TGTGCCATCACCCGACAGGGGAACACTGAAGCTTTCTTT.

V is TRBV9 and J is TRBJ2-1; 14 bases align to TRBD2. This CDR3 is 15 amino acids long. V lost 3 bases and J lost 6; bases outside the gene matches: 2. CDR1 and CDR2 (germline): SGDLS, YYNGEE. The chain's CDR3 is CASSGLAGGPNEQFF. The CDR3 DNA reads TGTGCCAGCAGCGGACTAGCGGGAGGGCCCAATGAGCAGTTCTTC.

Of note for this clone: At one end, the junction sequence differs from germline, possibly due to a read error. The CDR3 is CASSLRVTGTGNTEAFF. The CDR3 bases are TGTGCCAGCAGCTTGCGAGTAACCGGGACAGGGAACACTGAAGCTTTCTTT. The chain combines TRBV5-1 with TRBJ1-1; 8 nucleotides align to TRBD1. The germline V gene has CDR1 SGHRS and CDR2 YFSETQ. This CDR3 is built from 17 residues.

The chain recombines TRBV4-1 with TRBJ2-2; 7 bases agree with TRBD2. Per germline, CDR1 MGHRA and CDR2 YSYEKL. The CDR3 runs to 15 residues. The V segment lost 8 bases and the J segment 3 bases; nucleotides outside the gene matches: 9. CDR3 residues: CASGGGFEDTGELFF. The DNA of the CDR3 is TGCGCCAGCGGGGGGGGATTTGAGGACACCGGGGAGCTGTTTTTT.

The genes are TRBV19 and TRBJ1-4; 7 bases fit TRBD1. The CDR3 covers 14 residues. V was clipped by 4 bases and J by 4 bases; unmatched bases: 3. In germline, CDR1 is LNHDA, CDR2 SQIVND (reference sequence). The CDR3: CASSSGQVNEKLFF. CDR3 in DNA: TGTGCCAGTAGTAGCGGACAGGTTAATGAAAAACTGTTTTTT.

This clone was observed a handful of times. This chain joins TRBV14 and TRBJ1-2; TRBD1 aligns across 8 bases. Germline assignment: CDR1 SGHDN and CDR2 FVKESK. J was trimmed by 3 bases and V by 4 bases; bases with no gene match: 7. The length of the CDR3 is 15 residues. This CDR3 reads CASSPWLTGDYGYTF. The CDR3 DNA follows: TGTGCCAGCAGCCCTTGGTTGACAGGGGACTATGGCTACACCTTC.

This rearrangement joins TRBV6-8 to TRBJ2-7; 10 bases are a match to TRBD2. Germline V lookup: CDR1 MNHGY, CDR2 SAAAGT. The V segment lost 3 bases and the J segment 9 bases; nucleotides outside the gene matches: 14. This CDR3 contains 16 residues. The CDR3 region has the DNA TGTGCCAGCAGTTATGCAGGGCTAGCGGGGGCGCCTGGGCAGTACGTC. This codes for CASSYAGLAGAPGQYV.

The chain uses TRBV4-2 and TRBJ2-1; perhaps TRBD2 as D (5 bases). Germline CDR1 is LGHNA and CDR2 is YNFKEQ. The length of the CDR3 is 14 residues. The V gene lost 3 bases and the J gene lost 8 bases, with 14 bases spanning the gap. The CDR3 DNA is TGTGCCAGCAGCCAGGCAGGACTCGTGGATGAGCAGTTCTTC. Translating gives CASSQAGLVDEQFF.

This clone was observed a few times. The chain carries TRBV7-7 and TRBJ2-3; 8 bases map to TRBD1. CDR1 is SSHAT, CDR2 FNYEAQ, per germline (reference sequence). Trimming cost V 5 bases and J 3 bases; bases outside gene matches: 7. The CDR3 has 15 amino acids. The CDR3 protein is CASSRTGGSTDTQYF. CDR3 coding DNA: TGTGCCAGCAGCCGAACAGGGGGAAGTACAGATACGCAGTATTTT.

V usage is TRBV10-3 and J usage is TRBJ1-3; perhaps TRBD1 as D (5 bases). Trimming stripped 10 bases from V and 9 bases from J, with 16 bases between. This CDR3 contains 12 residues. The germline CDR1 and CDR2 sequences are ENHRY and SYGVKD. CDR3 DNA sequence: TGTGCCACCCAACCGGGGGGAGGCACCATATATTTT. Translating it yields CATQPGGGTIYF.

The V gene is TRBV10-3, the J gene TRBJ2-1; TRBD2 aligns across 8 bases. Germline trimming cut 3 bases from V and 6 bases from J; bases unmatched to any gene: 1. This CDR3 has 13 amino acids. Germline assignment: CDR1 ENHRY and CDR2 SYGVKD. CDR3 DNA: TGTGCCATCAGTGACGGGGGGGCCAATGAGCAGTTCTTC. Translated: CAISDGGANEQFF.

In its sample, this clone was seen once. The J gene is TRBJ2-5, the V gene TRBV5-4; 10 bases are shared with TRBD2. CDR1 is SGHNT and CDR2 is YYREEE in the germline V gene (reference sequence). The CDR3 covers 15 residues. V was clipped by 4 bases and J by 4 bases; unmatched bases: 7. The CDR3 DNA reads as TGTGCCAGCAGCCGAACTAGCGGGGAGGGAGAGACCCAGTACTTC. The encoded protein is CASSRTSGEGETQYF.

This clone was picked up a small number of times. The genes are TRBV6-5 and TRBJ2-7; 7 nucleotides agree with TRBD2. CDR1 and CDR2 from the germline V gene are MNHEY and SVGAGI. This CDR3 spans 13 amino acids. The V and J ends lost 5 bases and 4 bases, in that order; junction bases with no gene match: 5. As DNA, the CDR3 is TGTGCCAGCAGTCGGACTAGGATTTACGAGCAGTACGTC. Amino acids: CASSRTRIYEQYV.

CDR3 loop: CASTADSGANVLTF. Here the CDR3 DNA reads TGTGCCAGTACCGCAGACTCTGGGGCCAACGTCCTGACTTTC. This chain uses TRBV19 with TRBJ2-6, with unresolved D. The CDR3 runs to 14 residues. Germline V gene sequence: CDR1 LNHDA, CDR2 SQIVND (reference sequence). V shed 7 bases and J shed 0 bases, with 7 bases lying between them.

The chain uses TRBV9 and TRBJ2-2; possible D gene TRBD2, 6 bases. The CDR3 is made up of 13 amino acids. Germline lookup yields CDR1 SGDLS and CDR2 YYNGEE. The ends were cut back, 3 bases at V and 5 bases at J, with 8 bases in the middle. The CDR3 loop is CASSERGTGELFF. The CDR3 DNA sequence: TGTGCCAGCAGCGAACGGGGGACCGGGGAGCTGTTTTTT.

The genes are TRBV18 and TRBJ1-3, with D possibly TRBD1 on 6 matching bases. CDR3 length: 16 amino acids. CDR1 and CDR2 from the germline V gene are KGHSH and LQKENI. The V and J ends lost 5 bases and 0 bases respectively, with 14 bases between them. This CDR3 is CASSYRQELSGNTIYF. The CDR3 region has the DNA TGTGCCAGCTCATATAGACAGGAGCTCTCTGGAAACACCATATATTTT.

J is TRBJ1-1 and V is TRBV4-2; no clear D. CDR3 length: 16 residues. V was shortened by 3 bases and J by 4 bases, with 18 bases between the two germline ends. Germline lookup yields CDR1 LGHNA and CDR2 YNFKEQ. This CDR3 reads CASSQTPASGGTEAFF. CDR3 sequence (DNA): TGTGCCAGCAGCCAGACGCCGGCATCTGGAGGCACTGAAGCTTTCTTT.

The rearrangement links TRBV4-2 to TRBJ2-1; weak D call: TRBD2 (6 bases). The CDR3 loop spans 20 amino acids. V gave up 0 bases and J gave up 12 bases, with 33 bases separating them. Germline assignment: CDR1 LGHNA and CDR2 YNFKEQ. CDR3 DNA: TGTGCCAGCAGCCAAGATCTAGGCGGTGAAGTGGTCCGCCCCACCGGGGGGCAGTTCTTC. Protein sequence: CASSQDLGGEVVRPTGGQFF.

V and J are TRBV3-1 (or the pseudogene TRBV3-2) and TRBJ1-1; D remains unclear. V shed 7 bases and J shed 4 bases, with 7 bases lying between them. Germline lookup yields CDR1 LGHDT and CDR2 YNNKEL (reference sequence). The CDR3 has 11 amino acids. For the CDR3, the DNA is TGTGCCAGCACGAGAGGCACTGAAGCTTTCTTT. As protein: CASTRGTEAFF.

The CDR3: CASSSPDRSIKYGYTF. In nucleotides, the CDR3 is TGTGCCAGCAGCTCACCGGACAGATCGATAAAGTATGGCTACACCTTC. The V gene is TRBV7-2, the J gene TRBJ1-2; a weak D match, TRBD1 (6 bases). Trimming removed 4 bases from V and 5 bases from J, with 20 bases in between. Germline V gene lookup returns CDR1 SGHTA and CDR2 FQGNSA. CDR3 size: 16 residues. The whole variable domain, filled in from reference TRBV7-2 and TRBJ1-2, reads GAGVSQSPSNKVTEKGKDVELRCDPISGHTALYWYRQSLGQGLEFLIYFQGNSAPDKSGLPSDRFSAERTGGSVSTLTIQRTQQEDSAVYLCASSSPDRSIKYGYTFGSGTRLTVV.

This clone was recorded a few times. The chain is built from TRBV6-2 or TRBV6-3 and TRBJ1-1; D is perhaps TRBD1 (5 bases). The CDR3 totals 14 residues. CDR1 is MNHEY and CDR2 is SVGEGT in the germline V gene. V was pared by 6 bases and J by 8 bases, with 19 bases between. CDR3 DNA sequence: TGTGCCAGCAGCCTACTCGCTGAGCAGGGAGAAGCTTTCTTT. This sequence encodes CASSLLAEQGEAFF.

The rearrangement links TRBV18 to TRBJ2-3; D unresolved. Germline lookup yields CDR1 KGHSH and CDR2 LQKENI. V lost 3 bases and J 6 bases, leaving 16 bases between the germline ends. The CDR3 has 15 amino acids. CDR3 DNA sequence: TGTGCCAGCTCACCCTCGGCAGGCCATCCCGATACGCAGTATTTT. Residues: CASSPSAGHPDTQYF.

V is TRBV18 and J is TRBJ2-5; perhaps TRBD1 as D (6 bases). Per germline, CDR1 KGHSH and CDR2 LQKENI. V was pared by 6 bases and J by 4 bases, with 12 bases between. The CDR3 is 13 amino acids. The CDR3 coding sequence is TGTGCCAGCTCTTACAGGGTAGGAGAGACCCAGTACTTC. Translating gives CASSYRVGETQYF.